Each of the 15 T cell receptor beta chains below was sequenced from the same sample in a study of T cells in Graves' hyperthyroidism and ophthalmopathy. Template material for amplifying TCR beta CDR3 regions consisted of RNA transcripts. First-round RT-PCR of the TCR CDR3 relied on the HTBI primer set. TCRdb re-derived calls from the multiplex PCR reads in MiXCR, one entry per CDR3 protein. This table has around 340,000 distinct CDR3 sequences, about 17% appearing once. The specimen was blood. These TCRs come from a woman aged 30 to 39 with Graves' hyperthyroidism that later progressed to Graves' ophthalmopathy.

This clonotype was seen only once. A much larger clonotype is one base distant, so this may be a read error. The chain employs TRBV6-5 and TRBJ1-6, with D tentatively TRBD1 (6 bases). The CDR3 loop spans 15 amino acids. V was trimmed by 0 bases and J by 9 bases, leaving 12 bases between them. CDR1 and CDR2 from the germline V gene are MNHEY and SVGAGI. CDR3 nucleotides: TGTGCCAGCAGTTACTCGACAGGCAACGGTTCACCCCTCCACTTT. Translated, it gives CASSYSTGNGSPLHF.

This clonotype was recorded many times. The rearrangement links TRBV29-1 to TRBJ2-1, with 13 bases identical to TRBD2. CDR1 and CDR2 (germline): SQVTM, ANQGSEA. The CDR3 is 14 amino acids. V shed 6 bases and J 7 bases; nucleotides not matched to a gene: 6. The CDR3 sequence is CSVLLAGGPNEQFF. CDR3 nucleotide sequence: TGCAGCGTCCTACTAGCGGGAGGGCCTAATGAGCAGTTCTTC.

The gene calls are TRBV19 and TRBJ2-4, with D possibly being TRBD1 or TRBD2 (6 bases each). V was pared by 4 bases and J by 0 bases, with 19 bases between. Germline V gene lookup returns CDR1 LNHDA and CDR2 SQIVND (reference sequence). The CDR3 sequence is 18 residues long. CDR3 sequence: CASSKDSSGVVAKNIQYF. CDR3 DNA sequence: TGTGCCAGTAGTAAGGACAGCTCGGGGGTCGTAGCCAAAAACATTCAGTACTTC.

The chain is built from TRBV25-1 and TRBJ2-3; TRBD1 aligns across 7 bases. The CDR3 is 15 residues long. Losses at the gene ends were 4 bases for V and 4 bases for J; bases not matched to a gene: 8. CDR1 and CDR2 (germline): MGHDK, SYGVNS. DNA for the CDR3: TGTGCCAGCAGTGTTGGGGCAGGGGGTCCAGATACGCAGTATTTT. Translation gives CASSVGAGGPDTQYF.

This clonotype showed up just a few times. The V and J genes are TRBV4-2 and TRBJ1-1; D remains ambiguous. Trimming pared 1 base from V and 3 bases from J, leaving 12 bases between. This CDR3 region has 15 residues. The germline gives CDR1 LGHNA, CDR2 YNFKEQ. The CDR3 is CASSQASGSDTEAFF. For the CDR3, the DNA is TGTGCCAGCAGCCAAGCGTCCGGGTCGGACACTGAAGCTTTCTTT.

This clonotype was seen repeatedly, ten times or more. V and J are TRBV2 and TRBJ1-5; D uncertain. Germline CDR1 SNHLY, CDR2 FYNNEI. Deletions cut 5 bases from V and 0 bases from J, with 14 bases between. The CDR3 covers 16 residues. In nucleotides, the CDR3 is TGTGCCAGCAGTCCCAGTCAGGATTATAGCAATCAGCCCCAGCATTTT. It codes for CASSPSQDYSNQPQHF.

In this sample, this clonotype turned up many times. CDR3 amino acids: CASSRLLAGENEAFF. The DNA for the CDR3 is TGTGCCAGCAGCCGTTTACTGGCAGGGGAAAATGAAGCTTTCTTT. The rearrangement uses TRBV7-9 and TRBJ1-1, with D possibly matching TRBD1 (6 bases). In germline, CDR1 is SEHNR, CDR2 FQNEAQ (reference sequence). The CDR3 loop spans 15 amino acids. Trimming took 5 bases from V and 7 from J, leaving 20 bases between them.

DNA for the CDR3: TGTGCCTGGAAGAGGGCCCTGGAGACTGAAGCTTTCTTT. Translation: CAWKRALETEAFF. The chain combines TRBV30 with TRBJ1-1; D gene ambiguous. CDR3 length equals 13 residues. V was cut by 4 bases and J by 5 bases, with 14 bases left in between. CDR1 and CDR2 (germline): GTSNPN, SVGIG (reference sequence).

This clonotype came up a few times. The chain recombines TRBV19 with TRBJ1-5; the D is unclear. V gave up 1 base and J gave up 0 bases, with 13 bases separating them. CDR3 length: 17 residues. Per the germline V gene, CDR1 is LNHDA and CDR2 is SQIVND (reference sequence). In nucleotides, the CDR3 is TGTGCCAGTAGTATAGCAGTTGGAGGTCCTAGCAATCAGCCCCAGCATTTT. Amino acid sequence: CASSIAVGGPSNQPQHF. Using reference TRBV19 and TRBJ1-5 for the parts outside the CDR3, the full variable domain is DGGITQSPKYLFRKEGQNVTLSCEQNLNHDAMYWYRQDPGQGLRLIYYSQIVNDFQKGDIAEGYSVSREKKESFPLTVTSAQKNPTAFYLCASSIAVGGPSNQPQHFGDGTRLSIL.

The J gene is TRBJ1-6, the V gene TRBV28, with unresolved D. Germline V lookup: CDR1 MDHEN, CDR2 SYDVKM. Trimming stripped 4 bases from V and 6 bases from J, with 10 bases between. The CDR3 has 14 amino acids. CDR3 DNA: TGTGCCAGCAGTTATTTACAGAGTAATTCACCCCTCCACTTT. Translating gives CASSYLQSNSPLHF.

This clonotype was picked up many times. The gene calls are TRBV13 and TRBJ2-7; D not resolved. The CDR3 is made up of 12 amino acids. Deletions cut 5 bases from V and 3 bases from J, with 8 bases between. Germline CDR1 reads PRHDT; CDR2 reads FYEKMQ (reference sequence). The CDR3: CASSGYSYEQYF. In DNA, the CDR3 is TGTGCCAGCAGCGGTTACAGCTACGAGCAGTACTTC. The whole variable domain, remainder taken from reference TRBV13 and TRBJ2-7, is AAGVIQSPRHLIKEKRETATLKCYPIPRHDTVYWYQQGPGQDPQFLISFYEKMQSDKGSIPDRFSAQQFSDYHSELNMSSLELGDSALYFCASSGYSYEQYFGPGTRLTVT.

This clonotype showed up just a few times. The V and J genes are TRBV7-9 and TRBJ1-1; 7 bases map to TRBD1. The CDR3 has 14 amino acids. Germline CDR1 is SEHNR and CDR2 is FQNEAQ (reference sequence). Trimming at V came to 3 bases and at J to 4 bases, leaving 5 bases not matched to a gene. The CDR3 loop reads CASSLFTGATEAFF. In DNA, the CDR3 is TGTGCCAGCAGCTTGTTTACAGGGGCCACTGAAGCTTTCTTT.

The table lists this clonotype with a few counts. The rearrangement uses TRBV11-1 and TRBJ2-1; a weak D match, TRBD2 (6 bases). Germline CDR1 is SGHAT and CDR2 is FQDESV (reference sequence). V lost 0 bases to trimming and J lost 0 bases, with 9 bases between them. This CDR3 is built from 16 residues. The CDR3 nucleotides are TGTGCCAGCAGCTTAGCGGAGGGAGCCTCCTACAATGAGCAGTTCTTC. Translating gives CASSLAEGASYNEQFF.

The sample holds many counts of this clonotype. V gene TRBV27 combines with J gene TRBJ2-6; the D is unclear. This CDR3 has 18 residues. V dropped 5 bases and J dropped 0 bases, with 17 bases sitting between them. Germline V gene data show CDR1 as MNHEY and CDR2 as SMNVEV (reference sequence). CDR3 region: CASSLKQKTLSGANVLTF. CDR3 nucleotides: TGTGCCAGCAGTCTTAAACAGAAAACCCTCTCTGGGGCCAACGTCCTGACTTTC.

This clonotype has a handful of counts. The chain couples TRBV28 to TRBJ1-2, with a weak D call TRBD1 (5 bases). The CDR3 covers 13 residues. Germline V gene lookup returns CDR1 MDHEN and CDR2 SYDVKM. V lost 8 bases to trimming and J lost 8 bases, with 18 bases between them. DNA for the CDR3: TGTGCCAGCCGGGGTCGGGGGGAGGTGGGCTACACCTTC. Translated, it gives CASRGRGEVGYTF.